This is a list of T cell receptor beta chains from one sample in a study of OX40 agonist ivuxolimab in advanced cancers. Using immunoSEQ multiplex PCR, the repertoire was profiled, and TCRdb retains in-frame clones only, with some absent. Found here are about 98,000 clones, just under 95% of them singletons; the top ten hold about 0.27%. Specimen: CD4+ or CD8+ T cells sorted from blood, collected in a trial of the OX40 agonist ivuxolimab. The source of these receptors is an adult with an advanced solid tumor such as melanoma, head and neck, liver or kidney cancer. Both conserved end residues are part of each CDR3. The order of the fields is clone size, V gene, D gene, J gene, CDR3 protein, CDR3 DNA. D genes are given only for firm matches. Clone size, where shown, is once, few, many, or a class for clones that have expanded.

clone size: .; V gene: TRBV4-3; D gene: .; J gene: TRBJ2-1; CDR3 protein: CASSQDQEYEQFF; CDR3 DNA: TGCGCCAGCAGCCAAGATCAGGAGTATGAGCAGTTCTTC
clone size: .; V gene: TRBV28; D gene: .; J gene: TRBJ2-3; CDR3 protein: CASSQVSRTDTQYF; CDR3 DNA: TGTGCCAGCAGTCAGGTCTCCCGCACAGATACGCAGTATTTT
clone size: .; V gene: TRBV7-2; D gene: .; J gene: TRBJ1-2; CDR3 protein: CASSSGRNTNYGYTF; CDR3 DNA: TGTGCCAGCAGCTCGGGACGGAATACTAACTATGGCTACACCTTC
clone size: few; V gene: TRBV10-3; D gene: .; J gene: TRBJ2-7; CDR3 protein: CAISGEGPSYEQYF; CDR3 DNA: TGTGCCATCAGTGGGGAAGGACCCTCCTACGAGCAGTACTTC
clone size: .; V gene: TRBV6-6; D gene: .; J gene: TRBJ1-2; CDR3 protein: CASSNGGYGYTF; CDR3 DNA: TGTGCCAGCAGCAACGGGGGTTATGGCTACACCTTC
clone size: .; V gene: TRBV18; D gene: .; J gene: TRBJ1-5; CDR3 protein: CASSPSGSVGNQPQHF; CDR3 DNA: TGTGCCAGCTCACCTTCAGGTTCGGTCGGCAATCAGCCCCAGCATTTT
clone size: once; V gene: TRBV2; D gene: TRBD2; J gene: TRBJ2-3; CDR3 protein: CASSSIAGGGTQYF; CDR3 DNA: TGTGCCAGCAGTTCAATAGCGGGGGGAGGTACGCAGTATTTT
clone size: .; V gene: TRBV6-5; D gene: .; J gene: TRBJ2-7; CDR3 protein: CASSWSRDGSSEQYF; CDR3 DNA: TGTGCCAGCAGTTGGTCCCGGGACGGCTCCAGCGAGCAGTACTTC
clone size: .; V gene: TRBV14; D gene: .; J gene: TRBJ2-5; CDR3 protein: CASSQVDQETQYF; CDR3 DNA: TGTGCCAGCAGCCAAGTGGACCAAGAGACCCAGTACTTC
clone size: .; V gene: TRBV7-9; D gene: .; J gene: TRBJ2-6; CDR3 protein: CASSIGGTASGANVLTF; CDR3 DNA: TGTGCCAGCAGCATAGGAGGGACAGCCTCTGGGGCCAACGTCCTGACTTTC
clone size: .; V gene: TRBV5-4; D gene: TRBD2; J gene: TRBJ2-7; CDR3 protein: CASSLDGTSFREQYF; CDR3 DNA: TGTGCCAGCAGCTTGGACGGGACTAGCTTTCGTGAGCAGTACTTC
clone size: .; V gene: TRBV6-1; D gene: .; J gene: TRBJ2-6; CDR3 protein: CASQGRHSGANVLTF; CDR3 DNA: TGTGCCAGCCAAGGGAGACACTCTGGGGCCAACGTCCTGACTTTC
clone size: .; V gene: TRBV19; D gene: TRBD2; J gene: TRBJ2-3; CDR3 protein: CASSSPSGGTDTQYF; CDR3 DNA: TGTGCCAGTAGCTCCCCTAGCGGGGGCACAGATACGCAGTATTTT
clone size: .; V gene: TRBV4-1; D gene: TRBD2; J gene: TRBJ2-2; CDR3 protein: CASSLGGGAAGELFF; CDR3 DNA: TGCGCCAGCAGCCTTGGCGGGGGGGCAGCCGGGGAGCTGTTTTTT
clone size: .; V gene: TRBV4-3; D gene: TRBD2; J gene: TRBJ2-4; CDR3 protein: CASSQVLAENIQYF; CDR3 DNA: TGCGCCAGCAGCCAAGTACTAGCGGAAAACATTCAGTACTTC
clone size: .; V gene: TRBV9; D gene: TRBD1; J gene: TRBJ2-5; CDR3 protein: CASSSDRGRQETQYF; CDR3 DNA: TGTGCCAGCAGCTCGGACAGGGGGCGTCAAGAGACCCAGTACTTC
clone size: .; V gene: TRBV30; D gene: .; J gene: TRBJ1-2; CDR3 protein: CAWKDGLWGGKANYGYTF; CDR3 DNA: TGTGCCTGGAAGGACGGGTTATGGGGGGGAAAAGCTAACTATGGCTACACCTTC
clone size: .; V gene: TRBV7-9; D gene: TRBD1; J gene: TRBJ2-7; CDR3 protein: CASSLWGQGSSYEQYF; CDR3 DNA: TGTGCCAGCAGCCTGTGGGGACAGGGGAGCTCCTACGAGCAGTACTTC
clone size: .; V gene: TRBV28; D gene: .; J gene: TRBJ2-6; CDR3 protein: CASSLSSGANVLTF; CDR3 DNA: TGTGCCAGCAGTTTATCGTCTGGGGCCAACGTCCTGACTTTC
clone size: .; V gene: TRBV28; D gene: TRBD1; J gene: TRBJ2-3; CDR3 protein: CASSSTGASTDTQYF; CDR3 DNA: TGTGCCAGCAGTTCTACAGGGGCAAGCACAGATACGCAGTATTTT
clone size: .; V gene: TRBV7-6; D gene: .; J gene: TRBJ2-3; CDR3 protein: CASSLAGRGADTQYF; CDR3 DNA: TGTGCCAGCAGCTTAGCAGGGCGGGGCGCAGATACGCAGTATTTT
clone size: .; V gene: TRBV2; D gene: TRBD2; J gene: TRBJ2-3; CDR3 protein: CASSFLAGGTDTQYF; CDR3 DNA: TGTGCCAGCAGTTTCCTAGCGGGAGGAACAGATACGCAGTATTTT
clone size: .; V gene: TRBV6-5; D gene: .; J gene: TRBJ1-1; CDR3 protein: CASSYSESTEAFF; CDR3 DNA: TGTGCCAGCAGTTACTCGGAGTCCACTGAAGCTTTCTTT
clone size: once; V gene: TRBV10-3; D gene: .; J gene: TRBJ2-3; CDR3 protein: CAIRARPTDTQYF; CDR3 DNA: TGTGCCATCAGGGCCCGACCAACAGATACGCAGTATTTT
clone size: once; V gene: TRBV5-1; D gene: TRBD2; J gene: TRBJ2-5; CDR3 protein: CASSSGGSREYF; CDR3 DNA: TGCGCCAGCAGCTCCGGCGGGAGCCGCGAATACTTC
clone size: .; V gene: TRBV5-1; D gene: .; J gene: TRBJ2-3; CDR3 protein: CASSSGSTDTQYF; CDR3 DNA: TGCGCCAGCAGCTCGGGGAGCACAGATACGCAGTATTTT
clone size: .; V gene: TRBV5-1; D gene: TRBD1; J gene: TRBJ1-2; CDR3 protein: CARDGQGVRANYGYTF; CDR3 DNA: TGCGCCAGGGATGGACAGGGCGTTCGAGCTAACTATGGCTACACCTTC
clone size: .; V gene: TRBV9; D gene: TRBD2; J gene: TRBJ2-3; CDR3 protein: CASSVGQREMQYF; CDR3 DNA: TGTGCCAGCAGCGTAGGGCAGCGGGAGATGCAGTATTTT
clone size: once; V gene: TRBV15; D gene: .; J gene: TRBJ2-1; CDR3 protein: CATSPWTGENEQFF; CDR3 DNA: TGTGCCACCAGCCCTTGGACTGGGGAGAATGAGCAGTTCTTC